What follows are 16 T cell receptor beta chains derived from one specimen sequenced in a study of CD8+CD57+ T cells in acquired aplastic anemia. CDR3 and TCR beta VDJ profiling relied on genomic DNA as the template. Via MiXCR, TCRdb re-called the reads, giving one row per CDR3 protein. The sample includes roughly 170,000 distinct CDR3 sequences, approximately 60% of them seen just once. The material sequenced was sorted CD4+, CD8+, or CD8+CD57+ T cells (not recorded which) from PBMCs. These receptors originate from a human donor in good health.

The CDR3 reads CASSLPGTSGDADTQYF. In DNA, the CDR3 is TGTGCCAGCAGCTTGCCCGGGACTAGCGGGGACGCAGATACGCAGTATTTT. The V gene is TRBV5-6, the J gene TRBJ2-3; 13 positions match TRBD2. J lost 4 bases, V lost 1 base, and 6 bases had no gene match. The CDR3 length is 17 residues. The germline gives CDR1 SGHDT, CDR2 YYEEEE. Drawing the rest from reference TRBV5-6 and TRBJ2-3, the complete variable domain is DAGVTQSPTHLIKTRGQQVTLRCSPKSGHDTVSWYQQALGQGPQFIFQYYEEEERQRGNFPDRFSGHQFPNYSSELNVNALLLGDSALYLCASSLPGTSGDADTQYFGPGTRLTVL.

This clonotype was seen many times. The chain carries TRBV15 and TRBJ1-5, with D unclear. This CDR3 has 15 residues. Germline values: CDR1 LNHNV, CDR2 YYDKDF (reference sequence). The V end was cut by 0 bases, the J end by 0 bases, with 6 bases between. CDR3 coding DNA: TGTGCCACCAGCAGAGATGCAGATAGCAATCAGCCCCAGCATTTT. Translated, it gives CATSRDADSNQPQHF.

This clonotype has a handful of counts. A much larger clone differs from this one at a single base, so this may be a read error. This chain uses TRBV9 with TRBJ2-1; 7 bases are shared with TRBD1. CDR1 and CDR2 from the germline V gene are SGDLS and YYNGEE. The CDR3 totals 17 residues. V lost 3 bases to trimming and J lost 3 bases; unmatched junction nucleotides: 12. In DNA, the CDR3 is TGTGCCAGCAGCGCACTAAGGGGGCGGAGCTTCTACAATGAGCAGTTCTTC. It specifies CASSALRGRSFYNEQFF.

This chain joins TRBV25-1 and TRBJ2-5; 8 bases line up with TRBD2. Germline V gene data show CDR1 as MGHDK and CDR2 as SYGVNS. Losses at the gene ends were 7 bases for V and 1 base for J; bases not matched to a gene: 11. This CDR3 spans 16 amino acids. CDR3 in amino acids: CASTRDSGGGQETQYF. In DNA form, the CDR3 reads TGTGCCAGCACCCGCGACTCGGGGGGGGGCCAAGAGACCCAGTACTTC.

The CDR3: CASSLESGRTVNNYGYTF. In DNA, the CDR3 is TGTGCCAGCAGCTTAGAAAGCGGGAGGACAGTAAATAACTATGGCTACACCTTC. The chain recombines TRBV7-8 with TRBJ1-2; possibly TRBD1 for D (6 bases). CDR3 length equals 18 residues. V was clipped by 1 base and J by 1 base, with 19 bases between them. Looked up from germline, CDR1 is SGHVS and CDR2 is FQNEAQ.

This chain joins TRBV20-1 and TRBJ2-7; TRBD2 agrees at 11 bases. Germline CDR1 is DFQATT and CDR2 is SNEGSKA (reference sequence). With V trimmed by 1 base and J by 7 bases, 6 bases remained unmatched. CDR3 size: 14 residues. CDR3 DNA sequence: TGCAGTGCTAGAGTAGCGGGAGGGTTTGGGGAGCAGTACTTC. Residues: CSARVAGGFGEQYF.

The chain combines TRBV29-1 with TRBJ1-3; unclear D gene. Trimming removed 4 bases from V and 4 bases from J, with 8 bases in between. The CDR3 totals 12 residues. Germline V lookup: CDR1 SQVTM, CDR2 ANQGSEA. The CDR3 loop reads CSVVVPGNTIYF. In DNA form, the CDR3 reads TGCAGCGTTGTAGTGCCCGGAAACACCATATATTTT.

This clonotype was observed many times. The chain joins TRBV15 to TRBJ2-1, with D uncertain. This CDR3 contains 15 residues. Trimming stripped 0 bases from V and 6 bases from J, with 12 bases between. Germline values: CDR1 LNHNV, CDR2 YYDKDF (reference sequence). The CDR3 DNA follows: TGTGCCACCAGCAGAGATCCCCTAGAGATCAATGAGCAGTTCTTC. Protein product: CATSRDPLEINEQFF.

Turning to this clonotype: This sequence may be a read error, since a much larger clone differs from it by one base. Here the CDR3 reads CASSIVGAYNEQSF. The DNA for the CDR3 is TGTGCCAGTAGTATTGTGGGAGCCTACAATGAGCAGTCCTTC. The V call is TRBV19, the J call TRBJ2-1; TRBD2 is a possible D gene (5 bases). The CDR3 is 14 residues long. Germline loops: CDR1 LNHDA, CDR2 SQIVND (reference sequence).

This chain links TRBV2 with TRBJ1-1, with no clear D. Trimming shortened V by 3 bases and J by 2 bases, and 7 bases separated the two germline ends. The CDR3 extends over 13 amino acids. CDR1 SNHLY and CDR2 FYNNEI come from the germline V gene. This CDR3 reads CASSDLINTEAFF. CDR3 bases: TGTGCCAGCAGTGATTTGATAAACACTGAAGCTTTCTTT. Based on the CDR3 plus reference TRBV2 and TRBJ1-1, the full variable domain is EPEVTQTPSHQVTQMGQEVILRCVPISNHLYFYWYRQILGQKVEFLVSFYNNEISEKSEIFDDQFSVERPDGSNFTLKIRSTKLEDSAMYFCASSDLINTEAFFGQGTRLTVV.

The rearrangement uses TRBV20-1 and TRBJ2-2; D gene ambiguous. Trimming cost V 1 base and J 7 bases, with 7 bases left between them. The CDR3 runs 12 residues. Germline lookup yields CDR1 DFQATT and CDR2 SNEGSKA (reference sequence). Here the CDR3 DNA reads TGCAGTGCTAGAGGAATTGGCGGGGAGCTGTTTTTT. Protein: CSARGIGGELFF.

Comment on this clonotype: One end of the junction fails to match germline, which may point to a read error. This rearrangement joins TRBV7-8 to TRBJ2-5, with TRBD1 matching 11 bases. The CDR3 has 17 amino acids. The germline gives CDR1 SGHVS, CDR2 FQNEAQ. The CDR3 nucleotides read TGTGCCAGCGTGGACAGGGGGCCCGGAGTGTACCAAGAGGCCCAGTACTTC. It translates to CASVDRGPGVYQEAQYF.

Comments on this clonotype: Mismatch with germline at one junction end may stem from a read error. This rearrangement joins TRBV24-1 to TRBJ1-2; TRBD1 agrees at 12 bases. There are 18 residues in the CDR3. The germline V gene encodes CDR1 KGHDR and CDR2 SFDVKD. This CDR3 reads CATSARGQGAIRTYGFTF. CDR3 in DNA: TGTGCCACCAGTGCTAGGGGACAGGGGGCGATACGGACCTATGGCTTCACCTTC.

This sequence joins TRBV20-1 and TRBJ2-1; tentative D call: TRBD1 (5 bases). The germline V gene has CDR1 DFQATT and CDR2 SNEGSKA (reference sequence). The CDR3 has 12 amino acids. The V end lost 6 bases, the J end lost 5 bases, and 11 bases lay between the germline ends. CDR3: CSAGRTNNEQFF. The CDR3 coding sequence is TGCAGTGCGGGAAGGACAAACAATGAGCAGTTCTTC.

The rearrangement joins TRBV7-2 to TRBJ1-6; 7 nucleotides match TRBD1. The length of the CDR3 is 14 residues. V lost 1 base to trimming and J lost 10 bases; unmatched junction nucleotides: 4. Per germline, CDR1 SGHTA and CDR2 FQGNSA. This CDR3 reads CASSLEQGRSPLHF. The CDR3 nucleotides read TGTGCCAGCAGCTTAGAACAGGGGAGATCACCCCTCCACTTT. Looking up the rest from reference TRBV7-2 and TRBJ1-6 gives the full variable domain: GAGVSQSPSNKVTEKGKDVELRCDPISGHTALYWYRQSLGQGLEFLIYFQGNSAPDKSGLPSDRFSAERTGGSVSTLTIQRTQQEDSAVYLCASSLEQGRSPLHFGNGTRLTVT.

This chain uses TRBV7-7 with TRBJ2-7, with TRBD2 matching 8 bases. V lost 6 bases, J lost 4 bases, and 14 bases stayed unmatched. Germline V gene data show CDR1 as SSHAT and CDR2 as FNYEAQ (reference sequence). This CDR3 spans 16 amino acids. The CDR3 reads CASRHQTSGNTYEQYF. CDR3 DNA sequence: TGTGCCAGCAGACACCAAACTAGCGGTAACACGTACGAGCAGTACTTC.